This T cell receptor beta chain was sequenced in a study of T cell repertoires in cytomegalovirus infection. TCRdb reanalysed the reads using MiXCR and keeps one entry per CDR3 protein. Here the sample spans approximately 990,000 distinct CDR3 sequences, approximately 30% being singletons. Concerning this clonotype: Its antigen is as yet unknown.

Germline lookup yields CDR1 LNHDA and CDR2 SQIVND (reference sequence). This CDR3 comprises 16 residues. The ends lost 7 bases at V and 0 bases at J; junction bases unmatched: 10. This specimen was cultured CD8+ T cells from PBMCs, taken from culture after CMV antigen stimulation. This clonotype was obtained from a human donor in good health (CMV status not recorded). Some clones in this sample may be carry-over from other donors' samples. The V gene is TRBV19, the J gene TRBJ2-3; 7 nucleotides line up with TRBD1. This CDR3 reads CASTLADRASTDTQYF. The CDR3 nucleotides are TGTGCCAGTACCCTTGCTGACAGGGCTAGCACAGATACGCAGTATTTT.